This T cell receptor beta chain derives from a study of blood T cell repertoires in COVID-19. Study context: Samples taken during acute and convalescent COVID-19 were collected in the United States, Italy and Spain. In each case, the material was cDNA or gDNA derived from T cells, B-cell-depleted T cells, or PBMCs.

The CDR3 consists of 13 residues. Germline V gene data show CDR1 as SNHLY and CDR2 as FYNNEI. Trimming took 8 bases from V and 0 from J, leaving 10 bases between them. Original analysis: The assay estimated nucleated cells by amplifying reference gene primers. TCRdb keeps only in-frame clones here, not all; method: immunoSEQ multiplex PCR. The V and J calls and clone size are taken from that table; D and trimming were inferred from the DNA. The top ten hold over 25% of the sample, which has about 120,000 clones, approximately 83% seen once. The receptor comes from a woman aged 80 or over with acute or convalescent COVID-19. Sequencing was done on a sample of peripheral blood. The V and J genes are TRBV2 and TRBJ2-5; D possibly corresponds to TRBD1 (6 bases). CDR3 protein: CASGNRDQETQYF. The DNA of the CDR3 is TGTGCCAGCGGCAACAGGGACCAAGAGACCCAGTACTTC. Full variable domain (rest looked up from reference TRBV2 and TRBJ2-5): EPEVTQTPSHQVTQMGQEVILRCVPISNHLYFYWYRQILGQKVEFLVSFYNNEISEKSEIFDDQFSVERPDGSNFTLKIRSTKLEDSAMYFCASGNRDQETQYFGPGTRLLVL.